Included here is one T cell receptor beta chain sequence, with context. Its specificity is unknown. Before the COVID-19 pandemic, during about 2011-2019, CD4+ T cells were taken from unexposed donors. CD4+ T cells were isolated from the cells after 10 days of culture. Testing used SARS-CoV-2 S/N and four cold-coronavirus spikes on unexposed-donor CD4+ T cells, cells permitting. Measured with immunoSEQ multiplex PCR; TCRdb has only the in-frame clones, and not every one. This sample carries 18,000 or so clones, around 73% of them seen once, and the ten largest clones take about 20%. This record comes from a study of CD4 T cells in relation to SARS-CoV-2 and coronaviruses. Turning to the study itself: TCR beta CDR3s were sequenced after 10-day antigen culture of PBMCs.

Study-level points and caveats: Roughly 65% of donors had memory CD4+ clonotypes crossrecognizing SARS-CoV-2 and common cold coronavirus spike.

CDR3 length equals 13 residues. Trimming left V 0 bases short and J 4 bases short, with 5 bases between. CDR1 and CDR2 (germline): SGHRS, YFSETQ. This TCR came from a human donor in good health. Sequenced: CD4+ T cells from PBMCs, cultured in vitro. The chain couples TRBV5-1 to TRBJ1-3; D uncertain. The CDR3 sequence is CASSLDGGNTIYF. As DNA, the CDR3 is TGCGCCAGCAGCTTGGATGGGGGAAACACCATATATTTT. The full variable domain, with the rest looked up from reference TRBV5-1 and TRBJ1-3, is KAGVTQTPRYLIKTRGQQVTLSCSPISGHRSVSWYQQTPGQGLQFLFEYFSETQRNKGNFPGRFSGRQFSNSRSEMNVSTLELGDSALYLCASSLDGGNTIYFGEGSWLTVV.